The 29 T cell receptor beta chains given below trace back to one sample, sequenced in a study of cytomegalovirus exposure and HLA in healthy donors. The PCR employed 60 Vbeta primers together with 13 Jbeta primers. Profiled with immunoSEQ multiplex PCR; TCRdb holds only in-frame clones, not every one. Among 150,000 to 200,000 clones listed, roughly 80% were seen once. What was sequenced was PBMCs. These receptors were taken from a male donor in good health and CMV-seronegative.

This rearrangement joins TRBV27 to TRBJ1-1; TRBD1 is a possible D gene (5 bases). The ends were cut back, 0 bases at V and 1 base at J, with 9 bases in the middle. This CDR3 has 15 amino acids. CDR1 MNHEY and CDR2 SMNVEV come from the germline V gene (reference sequence). The CDR3 nucleotides are TGTGCCAGCAGTTTATCGGGACTGCCGAACACTGAAGCTTTCTTT. Translation gives CASSLSGLPNTEAFF.

This chain uses TRBV30 with TRBJ1-4, with D perhaps matching TRBD1 (5 bases). This CDR3 has 13 amino acids. Germline CDR1 is GTSNPN and CDR2 is SVGIG (reference sequence). Trimming left V 0 bases short and J 10 bases short, with 12 bases between. The CDR3 is CAWSVIGGGKLFF. The CDR3 DNA reads as TGTGCCTGGAGTGTAATCGGCGGGGGAAAACTGTTTTTT.

The chain uses TRBV4-1 and TRBJ2-5; D not resolved. Germline loops: CDR1 MGHRA, CDR2 YSYEKL. V gave up 1 base and J gave up 1 base, with 4 bases separating them. CDR3 length: 13 residues. The CDR3 region has the DNA TGCGCCAGCAGCCAAGTCGTCCAAGAGACCCAGTACTTC. Translation: CASSQVVQETQYF.

As for this clone: This same CDR3 is encoded by further DNA sequences in the sample. J is TRBJ2-7 and V is TRBV19, with D maybe TRBD1 (6 bases). The V gene lost 3 bases and the J gene lost 1 base, with 7 bases spanning the gap. This CDR3 has 13 residues. Germline V CDR1 and CDR2: LNHDA, SQIVND (reference sequence). The CDR3 coding sequence is TGTGCCAGTAGTATCGACAGGTCCTACGAGCAGTACTTC. This sequence encodes CASSIDRSYEQYF.

The V and J genes are TRBV7-9 and TRBJ2-1, with 8 bases lining up with TRBD2. Germline CDR1 reads SEHNR; CDR2 reads FQNEAQ (reference sequence). CDR3 length: 15 residues. V lost 5 bases and J lost 6; bases outside the gene matches: 9. CDR3 bases: TGTGCCAGCAGCCAGCGGGGGACCTTATCCAATGAGCAGTTCTTC. This encodes CASSQRGTLSNEQFF.

This clone was counted between two and nine times. This sequence joins TRBV7-3 and TRBJ2-7; TRBD2 agrees at 14 bases. The CDR3 length is 14 residues. V lost 4 bases, J lost 6 bases, and 2 bases stayed unmatched. CDR1 is SGHTA and CDR2 is FQGTGA in the germline V gene. CDR3 amino acids: CASSSGLAGGEQYF. CDR3 in DNA: TGTGCCAGCAGCTCAGGACTAGCGGGGGGCGAGCAGTACTTC.

The DNA of the CDR3 is TGTGCCAGCAGACGCCGGCTGACAGGGAACACCGGGGAGCTGTTTTTT. Protein sequence: CASRRRLTGNTGELFF. This chain uses TRBV28 with TRBJ2-2, with D possibly matching TRBD1 (6 bases). This CDR3 spans 16 amino acids. Deletions cut 6 bases from V and 1 base from J, with 15 bases between. From germline, CDR1 is MDHEN and CDR2 SYDVKM. The variable domain in full, with the rest retrieved from reference TRBV28 and TRBJ2-2, is DVKVTQSSRYLVKRTGEKVFLECVQDMDHENMFWYRQDPGLGLRLIYFSYDVKMKEKGDIPEGYSVSREKKERFSLILESASTNQTSMYLCASRRRLTGNTGELFFGEGSRLTVL.

The chain couples TRBV19 to TRBJ1-4; the D gene is possibly TRBD1 (6 bases). Germline V gives CDR1 LNHDA, CDR2 SQIVND (reference sequence). V was trimmed by 4 bases and J by 0 bases, leaving 12 bases between them. The CDR3 has 16 amino acids. The CDR3 is CASSRTGFTTNEKLFF. The CDR3 DNA is TGTGCCAGTAGTAGAACAGGGTTTACAACTAATGAAAAACTGTTTTTT.

The chain recombines TRBV5-4 with TRBJ2-1, with 10 bases matching TRBD2. J gave up 3 bases and V 5 bases, and 2 bases lay outside the gene matches. The length of the CDR3 is 14 residues. Germline CDR1 SGHNT, CDR2 YYREEE (reference sequence). Written as DNA, the CDR3 is TGTGCCAGCAGACCTAGCGGGAGCTACAATGAGCAGTTCTTC. This gives the protein CASRPSGSYNEQFF.

This chain links TRBV7-2 with TRBJ1-3; no reliable D call. The CDR3 runs to 16 residues. Looked up from germline, CDR1 is SGHTA and CDR2 is FQGNSA. Trimming removed 4 bases at V and 0 bases at J, with 13 bases between. The CDR3 protein is CASSSPRTFSGNTIYF. CDR3 nucleotides: TGTGCCAGCAGCTCCCCCCGGACTTTCTCTGGAAACACCATATATTTT.

V usage is TRBV4-3 and J usage is TRBJ2-7; the D gene is possibly TRBD2 (7 bases). Trimming took 0 bases from V and 4 from J, leaving 16 bases between them. This CDR3 has 16 amino acids. Germline values: CDR1 LGHNA, CDR2 YSLEER. The CDR3 is CASSQDRAGEGYEQYF. In DNA form, the CDR3 reads TGCGCCAGCAGCCAAGATAGAGCAGGGGAGGGGTACGAGCAGTACTTC.

V gene TRBV28 combines with J gene TRBJ2-7; 9 nucleotides match TRBD2. Germline CDR1 and CDR2: MDHEN and SYDVKM. V trimming: 2 bases; J trimming: 7 bases; junction bases outside the gene matches: 6. This CDR3 region has 14 residues. The chain's CDR3 is CASSLAGGPVEQYF. Here the CDR3 DNA reads TGTGCCAGCAGTTTAGCGGGAGGGCCGGTAGAGCAGTACTTC.

V gene TRBV19 combines with J gene TRBJ1-4; D perhaps matches TRBD1 (5 bases). The CDR3 has 15 amino acids. Trimming stripped 6 bases from V and 4 bases from J, with 15 bases between. The V gene's germline CDR1 is LNHDA and CDR2 SQIVND (reference sequence). Here the CDR3 reads CASSLNRPGNEKLFF. The CDR3 DNA reads TGTGCCAGTAGCCTAAACAGGCCTGGTAATGAAAAACTGTTTTTT.

The J gene is TRBJ2-5, the V gene TRBV9; D perhaps matches TRBD1 (6 bases). The V and J ends lost 1 base and 2 bases respectively, with 15 bases between them. The germline V gene encodes CDR1 SGDLS and CDR2 YYNGEE. The length of the CDR3 is 16 residues. DNA for the CDR3: TGTGCCAGCAGCGTAACCCCCCAGGGGACGCAAGAGACCCAGTACTTC. Residues: CASSVTPQGTQETQYF.

The CDR3 DNA follows: TGCGCCAGCAGCCAAGAGGGAGGGGCAATGACCTATGGCTACACCTTC. Translated: CASSQEGGAMTYGYTF. This sequence joins TRBV4-1 and TRBJ1-2; maybe TRBD1 (5 bases). Trimming cost V 0 bases and J 4 bases, with 15 bases left between them. The CDR3 has 16 amino acids. From germline, CDR1 is MGHRA and CDR2 YSYEKL.

CDR3 in amino acids: CASSLPRLAGGTGELFF. The CDR3, as DNA: TGTGCCAGCAGTCTCCCCCGACTAGCGGGAGGTACCGGGGAGCTGTTTTTT. The chain joins TRBV28 to TRBJ2-2; 13 nucleotides agree with TRBD2. Trimming at V came to 5 bases and at J to 5 bases, leaving 8 bases not matched to a gene. This CDR3 has 17 residues. CDR1 is MDHEN and CDR2 is SYDVKM in the germline V gene.

V gene TRBV7-2 combines with J gene TRBJ2-1, with 9 bases that match TRBD2. V shed 3 bases and J 14 bases; nucleotides not matched to a gene: 11. The germline V gene has CDR1 SGHTA and CDR2 FQGNSA. The CDR3 is made up of 14 amino acids. CDR3 region: CASSFGSLAGSKFF. The DNA of the CDR3 is TGTGCCAGCAGCTTTGGTTCACTAGCGGGTAGTAAGTTCTTC.

This rearrangement joins TRBV5-4 to TRBJ1-6, with TRBD1 matching over 9 bases. The length of the CDR3 is 16 residues. J lost 7 bases, V lost 3 bases, and 8 bases had no gene match. Per germline, CDR1 SGHNT and CDR2 YYREEE (reference sequence). This CDR3 is CASSSEMTGGNSPLHF. The CDR3 DNA reads TGTGCCAGCAGCTCCGAGATGACAGGGGGGAATTCACCCCTCCACTTT.

The chain combines TRBV19 with TRBJ2-7; 8 bases match TRBD1. With V trimmed by 2 bases and J by 3 bases, 3 bases remained unmatched. Per germline, CDR1 LNHDA and CDR2 SQIVND (reference sequence). This CDR3 is 14 amino acids long. The CDR3 region is CASSIQGAIYEQYF. The CDR3 nucleotides read TGTGCCAGTAGTATACAGGGGGCAATCTACGAGCAGTACTTC.

The chain employs TRBV7-9 and TRBJ1-2; the D gene is possibly TRBD1 (6 bases). Germline CDR1 SEHNR, CDR2 FQNEAQ (reference sequence). The germline V and J ends were trimmed by 1 base and 4 bases, with 19 bases remaining between them. CDR3 length: 17 amino acids. In DNA form, the CDR3 reads TGTGCCAGCAGCTTAGGGGGGCTCGTCGGGATCAGCTATGGCTACACCTTC. This sequence encodes CASSLGGLVGISYGYTF. Filled out from reference TRBV7-9 and TRBJ1-2, the complete variable domain reads DTGVSQNPRHKITKRGQNVTFRCDPISEHNRLYWYRQTLGQGPEFLTYFQNEAQLEKSRLLSDRFSAERPKGSFSTLEIQRTEQGDSAMYLCASSLGGLVGISYGYTFGSGTRLTVV.

This chain joins TRBV5-1 and TRBJ1-3, with a tentative D call TRBD1 (5 bases). The V gene lost 0 bases and the J gene lost 2 bases, with 9 bases spanning the gap. In germline, CDR1 is SGHRS, CDR2 YFSETQ. The CDR3 loop spans 15 amino acids. CDR3 in amino acids: CASSLEGVPGNTIYF. CDR3 sequence (DNA): TGCGCCAGCAGCTTGGAAGGGGTACCTGGAAACACCATATATTTT.

This clone is a singleton in its sample. The rearrangement uses TRBV5-1 and TRBJ2-1; 16 bases map to TRBD2. The CDR3 runs to 17 residues. Germline CDR1 reads SGHRS; CDR2 reads YFSETQ. With 0 bases clipped from V and 6 bases from J, the junction kept 3 bases outside the gene matches. The CDR3: CASSLAGTSGGANEQFF. The CDR3 nucleotides are TGCGCCAGCAGCTTGGCCGGGACTAGCGGGGGGGCCAATGAGCAGTTCTTC.

The J gene is TRBJ2-4, the V gene TRBV6-5; 9 bases map to TRBD1. After removal of 4 bases from V and 5 bases from J, the junction contained 6 bases not matched to a gene. CDR1 and CDR2 (germline): MNHEY, SVGAGI. The CDR3 has 15 amino acids. CDR3 bases: TGTGCCAGCAGTTCAACAGGGGGCTCCCAAAACATTCAGTACTTC. It codes for CASSSTGGSQNIQYF.

The V gene is TRBV10-3, the J gene TRBJ2-5; perhaps TRBD2 as D (5 bases). Per germline, CDR1 ENHRY and CDR2 SYGVKD. With 0 bases removed from V and 7 bases from J, the gap between germline ends came to 15 bases. CDR3 length: 15 amino acids. CDR3 residues: CAISESSQAGGTQYF. CDR3 bases: TGTGCCATCAGTGAGTCTTCCCAGGCCGGAGGGACCCAGTACTTC.

The chain is built from TRBV5-6 and TRBJ2-6; 7 nucleotides align to TRBD1. CDR1 and CDR2 from the germline V gene are SGHDT and YYEEEE. The CDR3 loop spans 18 amino acids. V shed 4 bases and J 0 bases; nucleotides not matched to a gene: 10. The CDR3 coding sequence is TGTGCCAGCAGCCCCGGGGACAGACGAACCTCTGGGGCCAACGTCCTGACTTTC. Protein product: CASSPGDRRTSGANVLTF.

This rearrangement joins TRBV5-1 to TRBJ1-1; weak D call: TRBD1 (6 bases). Germline loops: CDR1 SGHRS, CDR2 YFSETQ. The CDR3 is made up of 12 amino acids. Trimming shortened V by 5 bases and J by 1 base, and 6 bases separated the two germline ends. CDR3 residues: CASRQGNTEAFF. The CDR3 DNA follows: TGCGCCAGCAGACAGGGGAACACTGAAGCTTTCTTT.

The V gene is TRBV30, the J gene TRBJ1-5; 12 nucleotides match TRBD1. The CDR3 extends over 17 amino acids. Germline CDR1 and CDR2: GTSNPN and SVGIG (reference sequence). After removal of 5 bases from V and 1 base from J, the junction contained 9 bases not matched to a gene. The CDR3 spells CAWAGTGGAWSNQPQHF. CDR3 DNA sequence: TGTGCCTGGGCCGGGACAGGGGGCGCGTGGAGCAATCAGCCCCAGCATTTT.

The rearrangement links TRBV25-1 to TRBJ1-5; D gene uncertain. The V end was cut by 7 bases, the J end by 9 bases, with 19 bases between. Germline V gives CDR1 MGHDK, CDR2 SYGVNS. The CDR3 has 14 amino acids. CDR3 in DNA: TGTGCCAGCACCCCCCACAATTCTGAGGGGCCCCAGCATTTT. Translated: CASTPHNSEGPQHF.

V and J are TRBV5-6 and TRBJ1-4, with 9 bases matching TRBD1. CDR3 size: 16 residues. Germline CDR1 and CDR2: SGHDT and YYEEEE. V shed 4 bases and J 5 bases; nucleotides not matched to a gene: 9. In DNA, the CDR3 is TGTGCCAGCAGCAAAATAAGACAGGGGGAGAATGAAAAACTGTTTTTT. Protein: CASSKIRQGENEKLFF.